This is a list of T cell receptor beta chains from one sample in a study of blood T cell repertoires in COVID-19. Produced via immunoSEQ multiplex PCR; TCRdb's table is partial and in-frame only. The sample has around 260,000 clones; roughly 92% are singletons. Sequenced: peripheral blood. Every receptor here comes from a woman in her 30s with COVID-19, enrolled during active disease. The CDR3 runs from the conserved cysteine through the conserved F or W. The D gene is left open where the match is weak. Size values are once, few and many counts, or a class for expanded clones, and some rows have none.

D: TRBD1; size: -; V: TRBV10-3; J: TRBJ2-1; CDR3: CAISAAGTGGAREQFF; DNA: TGTGCCATCAGTGCAGCCGGGACAGGGGGCGCGCGGGAGCAGTTCTTC
D: TRBD2; size: -; V: TRBV7-2; J: TRBJ2-1; CDR3: CASSLARAGASYNEQFF; DNA: TGTGCCAGCAGCTTAGCGAGGGCGGGAGCTTCCTACAATGAGCAGTTCTTC
D: TRBD1; size: -; V: TRBV28; J: TRBJ1-2; CDR3: CASSAGTGAASNYGYTF; DNA: TGTGCCAGCAGCGCTGGGACAGGCGCTGCTTCTAACTATGGCTACACCTTC
D: -; size: -; V: TRBV19; J: TRBJ1-1; CDR3: CASSNRNANTEAFF; DNA: TGTGCCAGTAGTAACAGAAACGCGAACACTGAAGCTTTCTTT
D: -; size: -; V: TRBV18; J: TRBJ1-2; CDR3: CASSPEAQISYGYTF; DNA: TGTGCCAGCTCACCGGAGGCCCAAATCTCCTATGGCTACACCTTC
D: TRBD1; size: -; V: TRBV5-6; J: TRBJ2-7; CDR3: CASSPTGTGGTKSYEQYF; DNA: TGTGCCAGCAGCCCCACCGGGACAGGGGGTACGAAGTCCTACGAGCAGTACTTC
D: TRBD1; size: -; V: TRBV30; J: TRBJ2-3; CDR3: CAWRGIGQGVSDTQYF; DNA: TGTGCCTGGAGAGGTATTGGACAGGGGGTCTCAGATACGCAGTATTTT
D: TRBD1; size: -; V: TRBV5-1; J: TRBJ1-2; CDR3: CATGGGSDNYGYTF; DNA: TGCGCCACCGGAGGGGGCTCAGATAACTATGGCTACACCTTC
D: TRBD2; size: -; V: TRBV2; J: TRBJ2-2; CDR3: CASSSKGLALNTGELFF; DNA: TGTGCCAGCAGTAGTAAGGGACTAGCGTTGAACACCGGGGAGCTGTTTTTT
D: -; size: once; V: TRBV18; J: TRBJ1-1; CDR3: CASRGLLSTEAFF; DNA: TGTGCCAGCCGAGGTCTTTTGAGCACTGAAGCTTTCTTT
D: TRBD1; size: -; V: TRBV9; J: TRBJ1-1; CDR3: CASSGQQGAGTEAFF; DNA: TGTGCCAGCAGCGGACAACAGGGGGCAGGGACTGAAGCTTTCTTT
D: -; size: -; V: TRBV5-6; J: TRBJ1-2; CDR3: CASSLISIINYGYTF; DNA: TGTGCCAGCAGCTTGATTAGCATTATAAACTATGGCTACACCTTC
D: -; size: -; V: TRBV6-5; J: TRBJ2-7; CDR3: CASSSTGAEQYF; DNA: TGTGCCAGCAGTTCGACAGGCGCCGAGCAGTACTTC
D: TRBD2; size: -; V: TRBV7-9; J: TRBJ2-3; CDR3: CASSSRQGSGSTDTQYF; DNA: TGTGCCAGCAGCTCCCGGCAAGGTAGCGGGAGCACAGATACGCAGTATTTT
D: -; size: -; V: TRBV27; J: TRBJ1-5; CDR3: CASSLGLYSNQPQHF; DNA: TGTGCCAGCAGTTTAGGGCTCTATAGCAATCAGCCCCAGCATTTT
D: -; size: -; V: TRBV27; J: TRBJ2-1; CDR3: CAPGGGGVAAPCNEQFF; DNA: TGTGCCCCAGGCGGAGGGGGGGTTGCGGCCCCTTGCAATGAGCAGTTCTTC
D: TRBD2; size: -; V: TRBV20-1; J: TRBJ2-2; CDR3: CSASKPGLAGTGELFF; DNA: TGCAGTGCTAGTAAACCGGGACTAGCGGGGACCGGGGAGCTGTTTTTT
D: -; size: -; V: TRBV6-4; J: TRBJ1-1; CDR3: CASSDAGKGNTEAFF; DNA: TGTGCCAGCAGTGACGCGGGAAAGGGCAACACTGAAGCTTTCTTT
D: TRBD2; size: -; V: TRBV19; J: TRBJ2-1; CDR3: CASRPSSGRSSYNEQFF; DNA: TGTGCCAGTAGGCCATCTAGCGGGAGGAGCTCCTACAATGAGCAGTTCTTC
D: TRBD1; size: few; V: TRBV3-1/TRBV3-2; J: TRBJ2-2; CDR3: CASRTGTNTGELFF; DNA: TGTGCCAGCAGGACAGGGACGAACACCGGGGAGCTGTTTTTT
D: TRBD1; size: -; V: TRBV9; J: TRBJ1-3; CDR3: CASSPRTGGNTIYF; DNA: TGTGCCAGCAGCCCTCGGACAGGTGGAAACACCATATATTTT
D: -; size: -; V: TRBV11-1; J: TRBJ2-4; CDR3: CASSLGGPGIQYF; DNA: TGTGCCAGCAGCTTGGGTGGCCCAGGCATTCAGTACTTC
D: TRBD2; size: -; V: TRBV6-1; J: TRBJ2-7; CDR3: CASSGASGPSSYEQYF; DNA: TGTGCCAGCAGTGGCGCTAGCGGGCCCTCCTCCTACGAGCAGTACTTC
D: -; size: -; V: TRBV15; J: TRBJ2-1; CDR3: CATSRDLGSSNEQFF; DNA: TGTGCCACCAGCAGAGATCTGGGCAGCTCCAATGAGCAGTTCTTC
D: -; size: -; V: TRBV7-9; J: TRBJ1-6; CDR3: CASSFGQQNSPLHF; DNA: TGTGCCAGCAGCTTTGGGCAACAAAATTCACCCCTCCACTTT
D: -; size: -; V: TRBV2; J: TRBJ1-4; CDR3: CASSELEGRLREKLFF; DNA: TGTGCCAGCAGTGAGTTGGAGGGCAGGTTAAGAGAAAAACTGTTTTTT
D: -; size: -; V: TRBV5-1; J: TRBJ2-1; CDR3: CASSLEAGGSYNEQFF; DNA: TGCGCCAGCAGCTTGGAAGCCGGGGGCTCCTACAATGAGCAGTTCTTC
D: TRBD2; size: -; V: TRBV11-2; J: TRBJ2-1; CDR3: CASSFWREGYNEQFF; DNA: TGTGCCAGCAGCTTCTGGCGGGAGGGTTACAATGAGCAGTTCTTC
D: -; size: -; V: TRBV29-1; J: TRBJ1-1; CDR3: CSVEYADEAFF; DNA: TGCAGCGTTGAATACGCGGATGAAGCTTTCTTT
D: TRBD2; size: -; V: TRBV10-2; J: TRBJ2-3; CDR3: CASRLAGDLGTDTQYF; DNA: TGCGCCAGCAGACTAGCGGGAGATCTAGGGACAGATACGCAGTATTTT
D: TRBD2; size: -; V: TRBV9; J: TRBJ2-3; CDR3: CASSPSGAGTTDTQYF; DNA: TGTGCCAGCAGCCCTTCTGGAGCGGGAACCACAGATACGCAGTATTTT
D: TRBD1; size: -; V: TRBV6-2/TRBV6-3; J: TRBJ2-4; CDR3: CASSSPGTEANIQYF; DNA: TGTGCCAGCAGCAGTCCCGGGACAGAGGCGAACATTCAGTACTTC
D: -; size: -; V: TRBV19; J: TRBJ1-6; CDR3: CATGKSPLHF; DNA: TGTGCCACCGGGAAATCACCCCTCCACTTT
D: TRBD1; size: -; V: TRBV7-4; J: TRBJ1-4; CDR3: CASSLNETGFIFSTNEKLFF; DNA: TGTGCCAGCAGCTTAAATGAGACAGGGTTCATTTTTTCAACTAATGAAAAACTGTTTTTT
D: TRBD1; size: once; V: TRBV30; J: TRBJ2-3; CDR3: CAWSVGRGPQDTQYF; DNA: TGTGCCTGGAGCGTCGGCAGGGGGCCACAAGATACGCAGTATTTT
D: TRBD1; size: -; V: TRBV19; J: TRBJ2-7; CDR3: CASSSTGGAYEQYF; DNA: TGTGCCAGTAGTTCGACAGGGGGAGCCTACGAGCAGTACTTC
D: -; size: once; V: TRBV7-9; J: TRBJ1-2; CDR3: CASSFGGIYNYGYTF; DNA: TGTGCCAGCAGCTTTGGCGGGATTTATAACTATGGCTACACCTTC
D: TRBD1; size: -; V: TRBV5-1; J: TRBJ1-1; CDR3: CASSFTGTGSEAFF; DNA: TGCGCCAGCAGCTTCACCGGGACAGGGTCTGAAGCTTTCTTT
D: TRBD1; size: -; V: TRBV14; J: TRBJ1-5; CDR3: CASSQGGQGGGGNQPQHF; DNA: TGTGCCAGCAGCCAAGGGGGACAGGGCGGTGGCGGCAATCAGCCCCAGCATTTT
D: -; size: -; V: TRBV19; J: TRBJ1-5; CDR3: CASRRTEALEPQHF; DNA: TGTGCCAGTAGACGGACAGAGGCTCTTGAGCCCCAGCATTTT
D: -; size: -; V: TRBV2; J: TRBJ2-7; CDR3: CASTSTENTYEQYF; DNA: TGTGCCAGCACCTCGACAGAGAACACCTACGAGCAGTACTTC
D: TRBD1; size: -; V: TRBV2; J: TRBJ1-1; CDR3: CASSESRTGVTEAFF; DNA: TGTGCCAGCAGTGAATCCCGGACAGGGGTTACTGAAGCTTTCTTT
D: -; size: -; V: TRBV6-1; J: TRBJ1-5; CDR3: CASSERLLGGAQPQHF; DNA: TGTGCCAGCAGTGAAAGGTTGTTGGGGGGTGCTCAGCCCCAGCATTTT
D: TRBD1; size: -; V: TRBV27; J: TRBJ1-2; CDR3: CASSSPGTANYGYTF; DNA: TGTGCCAGCAGTTCCCCCGGGACAGCTAACTATGGCTACACCTTC
D: TRBD2; size: -; V: TRBV5-4; J: TRBJ2-7; CDR3: CASRAGLAGGKSYEQYF; DNA: TGTGCCAGCAGGGCTGGACTAGCGGGAGGGAAGTCCTACGAGCAGTACTTC
D: TRBD2; size: once; V: TRBV28; J: TRBJ2-1; CDR3: CASSPRGSGSIDEQFF; DNA: TGTGCCAGCAGTCCCCGTGGTAGCGGGAGTATCGATGAGCAGTTCTTC
D: TRBD2; size: -; V: TRBV10-2; J: TRBJ2-3; CDR3: CASSRLAGGLTDTQYF; DNA: TGCGCCAGCAGCAGACTAGCGGGAGGCCTCACAGATACGCAGTATTTT
D: -; size: -; V: TRBV10-1; J: TRBJ1-6; CDR3: CASNRDRNSPLHF; DNA: TGCGCCAGCAATCGGGATCGGAATTCACCCCTCCACTTT
D: -; size: -; V: TRBV29-1; J: TRBJ2-7; CDR3: CSFTPTGYEQYF; DNA: TGCAGCTTCACCCCGACCGGGTACGAGCAGTACTTC
D: TRBD1; size: -; V: TRBV5-5; J: TRBJ2-5; CDR3: CASSLGGTGIKTQYF; DNA: TGTGCCAGCAGCTTGGGCGGGACAGGGATAAAGACCCAGTACTTC
D: -; size: -; V: TRBV29-1; J: TRBJ1-4; CDR3: CSAKRGADEKLFF; DNA: TGCAGCGCAAAACGGGGGGCCGATGAAAAACTGTTTTTT
D: -; size: -; V: TRBV15; J: TRBJ2-1; CDR3: CATSPRETYNEQFF; DNA: TGTGCCACCAGCCCCCGGGAGACCTACAATGAGCAGTTCTTC
D: TRBD2; size: -; V: TRBV30; J: TRBJ2-7; CDR3: CAWSVSVLAGGGEQYF; DNA: TGTGCCTGGAGTGTATCCGTACTAGCGGGAGGGGGGGAGCAGTACTTC
D: -; size: -; V: TRBV5-1; J: TRBJ2-7; CDR3: CASSPRTAYEQYF; DNA: TGCGCCAGCAGCCCCAGGACAGCATACGAGCAGTACTTC
D: -; size: -; V: TRBV5-4; J: TRBJ2-7; CDR3: CASSHGDSYEQYF; DNA: TGTGCCAGCAGCCACGGGGATAGCTACGAGCAGTACTTC